These 7 T cell receptor beta chains were sequenced from one sample in a study of shared clonotypes between healthy human individuals (dated by TCRdb to about 2020). Libraries were built with the immunoSEQ multiplex PCR assay. The table was pulled from immuneACCESS by TCRdb, which kept in-frame rearrangements only. Such tables lose some clones; where checked, under half of the loss comes from unresolved V genes, and the rest has no known cause. Present in this sample are 1,400,000 or so clones, 98% to 99% of which were seen just once. Of the sample, roughly 0.36% falls within the top ten clones. Input material: naive CD4+ T cells sorted from blood. This sample's cell subset or site label indicates: CD45RA+ positively selected. All receptors derive from a man aged 30 to 39 in good health.

The rearrangement joins TRBV2 to TRBJ2-7; the D is unclear. Germline V gene data show CDR1 as SNHLY and CDR2 as FYNNEI. With 3 bases removed from V and 1 base from J, the gap between germline ends came to 7 bases. The CDR3 is 13 amino acids. CDR3 DNA sequence: TGTGCCAGCAGTGAGACCGTATCCTACGAGCAGTACTTC. Its translation: CASSETVSYEQYF.

The chain recombines TRBV19 with TRBJ2-7; 9 positions match TRBD2. J was trimmed by 4 bases and V by 3 bases; bases with no gene match: 4. Germline V CDR1 and CDR2: LNHDA, SQIVND (reference sequence). The length of the CDR3 is 14 residues. CDR3 sequence reads: CASSMAGGPYEQYF. The CDR3 region has the DNA TGTGCCAGTAGTATGGCGGGAGGGCCTTACGAGCAGTACTTC.

The chain links TRBV20-1 to TRBJ2-1; D possibly corresponds to TRBD2 (6 bases). This CDR3 has 10 amino acids. From germline, CDR1 is DFQATT and CDR2 SNEGSKA (reference sequence). V lost 5 bases and J 12 bases, leaving 11 bases between the germline ends. CDR3 sequence: CSALAVVQFF. The CDR3 DNA is TGCAGTGCTTTAGCGGTGGTGCAGTTCTTC.

A single count supports this clone. The chain combines TRBV4-1 with TRBJ1-2; D is unresolved. The CDR3 sequence is 15 residues long. Trimming took 1 base from V and 4 from J, leaving 13 bases between them. Germline V lookup: CDR1 MGHRA, CDR2 YSYEKL. The DNA for the CDR3 is TGCGCCAGCAGCCAAGTATCGGCTGGAGCCTATGGCTACACCTTC. It encodes CASSQVSAGAYGYTF.

The V call is TRBV27, the J call TRBJ2-3, with D possibly TRBD1 on 6 matching bases. Per germline, CDR1 MNHEY and CDR2 SMNVEV (reference sequence). This CDR3 spans 17 amino acids. Trimming removed 2 bases at V and 4 bases at J, with 19 bases between. Here the CDR3 reads CASSLPSRGTGPDTQYF. CDR3 coding DNA: TGTGCCAGCAGTTTACCATCCAGGGGTACGGGCCCAGATACGCAGTATTTT.

V usage is TRBV19 and J usage is TRBJ1-5; D gene unclear. The CDR3 totals 13 residues. Trimming shortened V by 6 bases and J by 5 bases, and 11 bases separated the two germline ends. The V gene's germline CDR1 is LNHDA and CDR2 SQIVND (reference sequence). The CDR3 sequence: CASSFTDYQPQHF. The CDR3, as DNA: TGTGCCAGTAGCTTTACAGATTATCAGCCCCAGCATTTT. Based on the CDR3 plus reference TRBV19 and TRBJ1-5, the full variable domain is DGGITQSPKYLFRKEGQNVTLSCEQNLNHDAMYWYRQDPGQGLRLIYYSQIVNDFQKGDIAEGYSVSREKKESFPLTVTSAQKNPTAFYLCASSFTDYQPQHFGDGTRLSIL.

The chain employs TRBV5-1 and TRBJ2-1, with 7 bases aligning to TRBD1. The CDR3 totals 14 residues. Germline assignment: CDR1 SGHRS and CDR2 YFSETQ. V lost 4 bases, J lost 5 bases, and 6 bases stayed unmatched. The CDR3 coding sequence is TGCGCCAGCAGCGTGGCCACAGGGGACAATGAGCAGTTCTTC. Amino acid sequence: CASSVATGDNEQFF.